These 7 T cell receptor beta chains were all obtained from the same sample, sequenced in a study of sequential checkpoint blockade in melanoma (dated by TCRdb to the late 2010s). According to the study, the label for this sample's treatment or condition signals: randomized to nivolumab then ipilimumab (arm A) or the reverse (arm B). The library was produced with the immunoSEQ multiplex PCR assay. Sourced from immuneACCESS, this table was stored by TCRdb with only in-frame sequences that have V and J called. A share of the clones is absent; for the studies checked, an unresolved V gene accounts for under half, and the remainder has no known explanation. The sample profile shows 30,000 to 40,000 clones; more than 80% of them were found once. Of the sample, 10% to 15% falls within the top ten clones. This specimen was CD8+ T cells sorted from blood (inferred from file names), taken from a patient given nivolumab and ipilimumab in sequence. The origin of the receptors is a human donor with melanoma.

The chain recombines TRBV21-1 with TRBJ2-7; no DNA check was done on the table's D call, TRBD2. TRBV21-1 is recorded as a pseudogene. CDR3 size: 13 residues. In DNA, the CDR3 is TGTGCCAGCAGCCAAGCCAGGGACTACGAGCAGTACGTC. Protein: CASSQARDYEQYV.

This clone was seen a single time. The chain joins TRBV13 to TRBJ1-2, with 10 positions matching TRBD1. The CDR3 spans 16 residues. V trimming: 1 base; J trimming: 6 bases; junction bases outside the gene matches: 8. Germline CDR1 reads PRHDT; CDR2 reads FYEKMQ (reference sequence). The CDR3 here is CASSLEGTGAIDGYTF. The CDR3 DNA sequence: TGTGCCAGCAGCTTAGAGGGGACAGGGGCAATCGATGGCTACACCTTC.

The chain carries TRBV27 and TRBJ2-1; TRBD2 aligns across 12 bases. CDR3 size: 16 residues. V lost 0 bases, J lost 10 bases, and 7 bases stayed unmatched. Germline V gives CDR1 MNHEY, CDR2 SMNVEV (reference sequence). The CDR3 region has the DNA TGTGCCAGCAGTTTATCAGGACTAGCGGGAAGATTCGAGCAGTTCTTC. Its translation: CASSLSGLAGRFEQFF.

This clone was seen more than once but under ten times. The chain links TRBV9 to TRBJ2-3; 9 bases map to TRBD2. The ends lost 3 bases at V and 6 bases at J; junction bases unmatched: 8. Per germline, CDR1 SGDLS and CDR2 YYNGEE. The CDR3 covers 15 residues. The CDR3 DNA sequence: TGTGCCAGCAGCGATGCTAGCGGGATCGTCGATACGCAGTATTTT. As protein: CASSDASGIVDTQYF.

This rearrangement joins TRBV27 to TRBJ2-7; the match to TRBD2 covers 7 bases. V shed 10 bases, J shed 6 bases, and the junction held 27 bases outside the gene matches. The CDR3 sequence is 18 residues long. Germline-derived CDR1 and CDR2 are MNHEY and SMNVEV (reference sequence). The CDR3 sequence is CATGRERWGGARVFEQYF. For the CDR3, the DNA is TGTGCCACCGGCCGGGAGCGATGGGGGGGAGCGCGAGTCTTCGAGCAGTACTTC.

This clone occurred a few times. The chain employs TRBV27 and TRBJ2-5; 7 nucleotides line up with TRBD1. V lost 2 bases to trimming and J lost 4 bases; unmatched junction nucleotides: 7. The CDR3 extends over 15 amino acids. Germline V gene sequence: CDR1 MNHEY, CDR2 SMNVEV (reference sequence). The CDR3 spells CASSLLQGVVETQYF. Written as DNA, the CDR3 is TGTGCCAGCAGTTTACTCCAGGGGGTAGTAGAGACCCAGTACTTC.

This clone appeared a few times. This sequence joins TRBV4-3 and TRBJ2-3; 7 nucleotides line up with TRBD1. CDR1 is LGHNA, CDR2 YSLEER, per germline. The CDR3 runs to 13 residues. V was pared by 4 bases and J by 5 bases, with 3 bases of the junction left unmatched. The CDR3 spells CASSLQGVDTQYF. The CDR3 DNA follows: TGCGCCAGCAGCCTCCAGGGGGTAGATACGCAGTATTTT.